Described below is a single T cell receptor (beta chain) sequence and its context. These data belong to a study of blood T cell repertoires in COVID-19. Study as a whole: The samples span acute and convalescent COVID-19 from the United States, Italy and Spain. PBMCs, B-cell-depleted T cells, or T cells were the source of the cDNA or gDNA that made up the material.

The CDR3 sequence is 16 residues long. V lost 3 bases and J lost 0; bases outside the gene matches: 10. Germline V CDR1 and CDR2: SQVTM, ANQGSEA. Authors' processing steps: How many nucleated cells were present was estimated from reference gene primer amplification. Clones were read by immunoSEQ multiplex PCR, and TCRdb kept only the in-frame ones, dropping some. That table furnishes V, J and clone size, whereas the DNA furnished D and trimming. Here the sample spans fewer than 200,000 clones, about 85% being singletons. The specimen was peripheral blood. This TCR derives from a human donor with acute or convalescent COVID-19. The donor label of this sample is uncertain. This chain links TRBV29-1 with TRBJ1-2, with 7 bases identical to TRBD1. The CDR3 here is CSVDPQGEGANYGYTF. CDR3 sequence (DNA): TGCAGCGTTGATCCCCAGGGGGAAGGAGCTAACTATGGCTACACCTTC.